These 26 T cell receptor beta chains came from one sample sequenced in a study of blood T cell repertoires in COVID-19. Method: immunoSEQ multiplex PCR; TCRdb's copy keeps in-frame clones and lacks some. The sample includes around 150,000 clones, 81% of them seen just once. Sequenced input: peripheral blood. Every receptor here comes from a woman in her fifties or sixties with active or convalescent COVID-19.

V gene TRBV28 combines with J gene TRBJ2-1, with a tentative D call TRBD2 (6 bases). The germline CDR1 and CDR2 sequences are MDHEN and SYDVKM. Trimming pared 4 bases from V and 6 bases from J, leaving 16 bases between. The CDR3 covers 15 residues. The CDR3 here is CASSSQARGTNEQFF. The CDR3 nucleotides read TGTGCCAGCAGTTCCCAGGCCCGGGGGACCAATGAGCAGTTCTTC.

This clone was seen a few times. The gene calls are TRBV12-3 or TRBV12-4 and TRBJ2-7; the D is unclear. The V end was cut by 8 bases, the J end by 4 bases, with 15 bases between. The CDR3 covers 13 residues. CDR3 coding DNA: TGTGCCAGCGTCGCGGATTTTGGATACGAGCAGTACTTC. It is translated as CASVADFGYEQYF.

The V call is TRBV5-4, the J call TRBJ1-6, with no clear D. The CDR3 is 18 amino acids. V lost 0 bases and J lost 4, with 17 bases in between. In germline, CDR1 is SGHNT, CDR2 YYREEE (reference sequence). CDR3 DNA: TGTGCCAGCAGCTTGGACCCGAAGGGTTCGGGATATAATTCACCCCTCCACTTT. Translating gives CASSLDPKGSGYNSPLHF.

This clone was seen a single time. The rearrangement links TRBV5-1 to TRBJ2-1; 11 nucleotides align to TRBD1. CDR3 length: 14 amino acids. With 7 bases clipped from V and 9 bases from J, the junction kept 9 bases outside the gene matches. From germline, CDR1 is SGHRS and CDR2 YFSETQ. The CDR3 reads CASLTGTGGSEQFF. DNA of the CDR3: TGCGCCAGCCTTACCGGGACAGGGGGAAGTGAGCAGTTCTTC.

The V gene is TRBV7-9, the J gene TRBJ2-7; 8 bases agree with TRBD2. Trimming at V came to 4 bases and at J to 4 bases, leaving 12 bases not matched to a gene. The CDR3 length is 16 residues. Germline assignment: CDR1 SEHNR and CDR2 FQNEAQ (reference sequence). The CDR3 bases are TGTGCCAGCAGCTCAACGGGGGCACTAGCGGTTTACGAGCAGTACTTC. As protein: CASSSTGALAVYEQYF.

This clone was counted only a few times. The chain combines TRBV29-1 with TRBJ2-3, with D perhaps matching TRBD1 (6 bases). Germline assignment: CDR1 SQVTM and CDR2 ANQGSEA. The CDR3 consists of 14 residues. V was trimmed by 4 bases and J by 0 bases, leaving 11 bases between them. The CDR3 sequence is CSVGDKVSTDTQYF. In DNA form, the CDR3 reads TGCAGCGTTGGGGACAAAGTTAGCACAGATACGCAGTATTTT.

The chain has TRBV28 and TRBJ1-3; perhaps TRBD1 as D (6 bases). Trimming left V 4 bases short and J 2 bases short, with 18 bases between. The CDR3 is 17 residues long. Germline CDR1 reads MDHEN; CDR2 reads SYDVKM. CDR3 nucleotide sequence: TGTGCCAGCAGTTCCCAGGGGTACATCCGAGCTGGAAACACCATATATTTT. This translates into CASSSQGYIRAGNTIYF.

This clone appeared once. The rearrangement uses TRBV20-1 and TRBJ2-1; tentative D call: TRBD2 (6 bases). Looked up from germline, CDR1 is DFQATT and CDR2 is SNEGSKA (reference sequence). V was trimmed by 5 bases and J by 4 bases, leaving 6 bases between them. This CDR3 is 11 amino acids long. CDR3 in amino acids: CSAREYNEQFF. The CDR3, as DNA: TGCAGTGCTCGGGAGTACAATGAGCAGTTCTTC.

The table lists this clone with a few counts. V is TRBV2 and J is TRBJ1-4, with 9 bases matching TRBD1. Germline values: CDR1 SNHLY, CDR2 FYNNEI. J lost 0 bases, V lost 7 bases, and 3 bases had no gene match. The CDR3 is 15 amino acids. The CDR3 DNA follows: TGTGCCAGCAACAGGGGGCCAGCAACTAATGAAAAACTGTTTTTT. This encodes CASNRGPATNEKLFF.

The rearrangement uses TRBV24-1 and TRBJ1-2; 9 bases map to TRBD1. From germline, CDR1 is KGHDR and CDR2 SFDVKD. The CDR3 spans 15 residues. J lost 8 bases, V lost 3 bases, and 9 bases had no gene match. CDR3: CATSDLPGTGSGYTF. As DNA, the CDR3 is TGTGCCACCAGTGATCTCCCCGGGACAGGGAGCGGCTACACCTTC.

The CDR3 DNA reads as TGCGCCAGCAGCACACAGACCGGCACAGATACGCAGTATTTT. Translating gives CASSTQTGTDTQYF. This sequence joins TRBV5-1 and TRBJ2-3; D not resolved. Trimming removed 4 bases at V and 1 base at J, with 10 bases between. From germline, CDR1 is SGHRS and CDR2 YFSETQ. The CDR3 is 14 residues long.

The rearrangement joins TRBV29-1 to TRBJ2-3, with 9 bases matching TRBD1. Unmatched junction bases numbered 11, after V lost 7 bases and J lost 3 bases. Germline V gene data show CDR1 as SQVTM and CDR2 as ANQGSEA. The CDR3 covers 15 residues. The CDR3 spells CSGRDRDWWTDTQYF. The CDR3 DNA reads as TGCAGCGGCCGGGACAGGGATTGGTGGACAGATACGCAGTATTTT.

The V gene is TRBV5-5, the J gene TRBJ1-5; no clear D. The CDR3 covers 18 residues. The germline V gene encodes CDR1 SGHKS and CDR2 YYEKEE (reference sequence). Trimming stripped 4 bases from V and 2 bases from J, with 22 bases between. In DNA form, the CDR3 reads TGTGCCAGCAGCCCCTCCGAGAAGTGGGAGGCTGGCAATCAGCCCCAGCATTTT. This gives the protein CASSPSEKWEAGNQPQHF. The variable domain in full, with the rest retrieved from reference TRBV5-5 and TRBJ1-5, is DAGVTQSPTHLIKTRGQQVTLRCSPISGHKSVSWYQQVLGQGPQFIFQYYEKEERGRGNFPDRFSARQFPNYSSELNVNALLLGDSALYLCASSPSEKWEAGNQPQHFGDGTRLSIL.

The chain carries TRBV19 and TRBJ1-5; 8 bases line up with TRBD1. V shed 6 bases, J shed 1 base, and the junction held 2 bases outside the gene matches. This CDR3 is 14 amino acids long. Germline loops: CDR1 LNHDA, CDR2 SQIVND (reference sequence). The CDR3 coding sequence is TGTGCCAGTAGGACAGGGGAAAGCAATCAGCCCCAGCATTTT. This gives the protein CASRTGESNQPQHF.

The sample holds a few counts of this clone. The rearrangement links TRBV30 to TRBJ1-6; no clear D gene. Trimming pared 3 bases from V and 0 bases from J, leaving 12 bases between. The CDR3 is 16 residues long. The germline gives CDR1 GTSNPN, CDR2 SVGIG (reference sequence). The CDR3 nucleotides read TGTGCCTGGAGGCGGGCAGCCAGCTCCTATAATTCACCCCTCCACTTT. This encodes CAWRRAASSYNSPLHF.

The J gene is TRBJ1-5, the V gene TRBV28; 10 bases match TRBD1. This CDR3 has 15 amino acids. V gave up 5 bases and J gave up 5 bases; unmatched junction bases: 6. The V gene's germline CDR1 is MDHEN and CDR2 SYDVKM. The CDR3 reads CASSRTGTGDQPQHF. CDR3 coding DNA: TGTGCCAGCAGTCGGACCGGGACAGGGGATCAGCCCCAGCATTTT.

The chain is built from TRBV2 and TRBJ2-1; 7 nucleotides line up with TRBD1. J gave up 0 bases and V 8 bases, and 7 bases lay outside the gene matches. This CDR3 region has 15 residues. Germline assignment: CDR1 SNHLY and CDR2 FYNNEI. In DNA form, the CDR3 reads TGTGCCAGCGCCCTACAGGGGAGCTCCTACAATGAGCAGTTCTTC. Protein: CASALQGSSYNEQFF.

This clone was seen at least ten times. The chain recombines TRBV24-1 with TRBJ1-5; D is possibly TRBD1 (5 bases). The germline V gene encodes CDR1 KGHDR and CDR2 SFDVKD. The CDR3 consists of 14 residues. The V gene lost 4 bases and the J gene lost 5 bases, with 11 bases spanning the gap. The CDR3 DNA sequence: TGTGCCACCAGTGAGGGGATCAGGGATCAGCCCCAGCATTTT. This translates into CATSEGIRDQPQHF.

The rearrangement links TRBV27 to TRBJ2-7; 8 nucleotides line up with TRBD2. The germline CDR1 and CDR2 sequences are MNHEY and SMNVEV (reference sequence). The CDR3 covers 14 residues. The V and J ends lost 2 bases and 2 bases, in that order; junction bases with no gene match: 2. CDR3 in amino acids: CASSLGTRPYEQYF. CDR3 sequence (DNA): TGTGCCAGCAGTTTAGGGACTAGACCCTACGAGCAGTACTTC.

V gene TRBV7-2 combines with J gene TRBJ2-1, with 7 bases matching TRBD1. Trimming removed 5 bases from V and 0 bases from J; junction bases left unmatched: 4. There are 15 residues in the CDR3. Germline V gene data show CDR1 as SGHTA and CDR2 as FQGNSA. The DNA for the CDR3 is TGTGCCAGCAGCCAGGACAGGATCTCCTACAATGAGCAGTTCTTC. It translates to CASSQDRISYNEQFF. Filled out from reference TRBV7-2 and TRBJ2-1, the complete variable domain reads GAGVSQSPSNKVTEKGKDVELRCDPISGHTALYWYRQSLGQGLEFLIYFQGNSAPDKSGLPSDRFSAERTGGSVSTLTIQRTQQEDSAVYLCASSQDRISYNEQFFGPGTRLTVL.

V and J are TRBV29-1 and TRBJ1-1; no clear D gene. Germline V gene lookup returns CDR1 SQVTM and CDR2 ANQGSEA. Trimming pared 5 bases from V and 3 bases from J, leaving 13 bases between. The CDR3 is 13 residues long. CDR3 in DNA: TGCAGCGTTAGCTCCGGGTCAGACACTGAAGCTTTCTTT. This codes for CSVSSGSDTEAFF.

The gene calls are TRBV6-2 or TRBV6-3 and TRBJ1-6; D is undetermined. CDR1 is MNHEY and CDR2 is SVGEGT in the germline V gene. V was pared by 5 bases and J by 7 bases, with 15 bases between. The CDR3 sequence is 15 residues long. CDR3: CASSRDYGGNSPLHF. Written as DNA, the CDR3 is TGTGCCAGCAGTCGTGACTACGGTGGGAATTCACCCCTCCACTTT.

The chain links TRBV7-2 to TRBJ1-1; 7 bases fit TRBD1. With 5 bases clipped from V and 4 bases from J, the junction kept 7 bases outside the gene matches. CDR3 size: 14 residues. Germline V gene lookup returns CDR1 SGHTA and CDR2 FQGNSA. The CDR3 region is CASSKTGVFTEAFF. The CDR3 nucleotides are TGTGCCAGCAGCAAAACAGGGGTCTTCACTGAAGCTTTCTTT. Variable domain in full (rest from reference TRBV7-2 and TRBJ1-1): GAGVSQSPSNKVTEKGKDVELRCDPISGHTALYWYRQSLGQGLEFLIYFQGNSAPDKSGLPSDRFSAERTGGSVSTLTIQRTQQEDSAVYLCASSKTGVFTEAFFGQGTRLTVV.

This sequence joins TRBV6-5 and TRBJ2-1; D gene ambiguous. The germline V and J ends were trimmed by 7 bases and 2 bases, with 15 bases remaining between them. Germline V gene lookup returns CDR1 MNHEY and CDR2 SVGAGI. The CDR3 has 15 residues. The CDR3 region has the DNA TGTGCCAGCACCCTCCGGGTCGGCACCTACAATGAGCAGTTCTTC. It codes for CASTLRVGTYNEQFF.

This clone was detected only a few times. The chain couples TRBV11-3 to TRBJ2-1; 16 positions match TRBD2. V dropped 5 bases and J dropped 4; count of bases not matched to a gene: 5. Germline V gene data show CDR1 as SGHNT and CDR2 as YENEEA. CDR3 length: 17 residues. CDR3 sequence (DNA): TGTGCCAGCAGCCCGGGACTAGCGGGGGGGCCATACAATGAGCAGTTCTTC. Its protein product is CASSPGLAGGPYNEQFF.

The CDR3 nucleotides read TGTGCCAGCAGTTTTGGGGCAAAAGAGACCCAGTACTTC. Amino acid sequence: CASSFGAKETQYF. The gene calls are TRBV27 and TRBJ2-5; TRBD1 is a possible D gene (5 bases). The CDR3 extends over 13 amino acids. From germline, CDR1 is MNHEY and CDR2 SMNVEV (reference sequence). V was clipped by 3 bases and J by 3 bases, with 8 bases between them.